The 21 T cell receptor beta chains given below trace back to one sample, sequenced in a study of blood T cell repertoires in COVID-19 (TCRdb year 2020). The receptor library was made with the immunoSEQ multiplex PCR assay. In TCRdb, the immuneACCESS table is reduced to in-frame sequences with V and J assigned. These tables do not hold every clone; where another copy was compared, an unresolved V gene accounts for under half, and the others remain unexplained. Present in this sample are 150,000 to 190,000 clones, roughly 80% of which were seen just once. The ten top clones hold under 0.75% of the sample. Specimen: peripheral blood. The receptors here all came from a man aged 60-69 years with acute or convalescent COVID-19.

In its sample, this clone ranks as medium-sized (0.01 to 0.1%). The J gene is TRBJ1-2, the V gene TRBV25-1; possible D gene TRBD1, 5 bases. Germline CDR1 reads MGHDK; CDR2 reads SYGVNS. CDR3 length equals 14 residues. V was shortened by 7 bases and J by 6 bases, with 18 bases between the two germline ends. CDR3 residues: CASTQVGVSNGYTF. CDR3 coding DNA: TGTGCCAGCACCCAAGTAGGGGTTTCGAATGGCTACACCTTC.

The chain couples TRBV6-6 to TRBJ1-2; TRBD1 matches at 11 bases. The CDR3 consists of 15 residues. The ends lost 6 bases at V and 4 bases at J; junction bases unmatched: 7. Germline V CDR1 and CDR2: MNHNY, SVGAGI (reference sequence). The CDR3 spells CASSRDRGIGYGYTF. The CDR3 nucleotides are TGTGCCAGCAGCCGGGACAGGGGGATCGGCTATGGCTACACCTTC.

In DNA form, the CDR3 reads TGTGCCAGCACCACAAGACTAGCGGAGACCCAGTACTTC. Amino acid sequence: CASTTRLAETQYF. The V and J genes are TRBV21-1 and TRBJ2-5; TRBD2 was called by the table and not checked on the DNA. TRBV21-1 is a listed pseudogene. The CDR3 totals 13 residues.

The chain carries TRBV11-2 and TRBJ1-6, with D possibly matching TRBD1 (6 bases). The CDR3 covers 12 residues. Germline lookup yields CDR1 SGHAT and CDR2 FQNNGV. V shed 6 bases and J shed 13 bases, with 13 bases lying between them. The DNA for the CDR3 is TGTGCCAGCAGTCACCAACAGGGCCCCCTCCACTTT. This gives the protein CASSHQQGPLHF.

The V gene is TRBV6-1, the J gene TRBJ1-5; D might be TRBD1 (5 bases). The germline gives CDR1 MNHNS, CDR2 SASEGT. V lost 2 bases to trimming and J lost 9 bases, with 14 bases between them. This CDR3 is built from 14 residues. CDR3 amino acids: CASSESRVSGPQHF. CDR3 sequence (DNA): TGTGCCAGCAGTGAAAGCAGGGTCTCGGGGCCCCAGCATTTT.

J is TRBJ1-1 and V is TRBV19; 9 bases agree with TRBD1. Germline V gene data show CDR1 as LNHDA and CDR2 as SQIVND (reference sequence). Trimming at V came to 3 bases and at J to 3 bases, leaving 14 bases not matched to a gene. This CDR3 region has 18 residues. CDR3 DNA: TGTGCCAGTAGTATGGGGACAGGGCGACGGGGAGGAGACACTGAAGCTTTCTTT. This codes for CASSMGTGRRGGDTEAFF.

This clone has just a few counts. This chain connects TRBV7-2 to TRBJ1-1; D is ambiguous. This CDR3 comprises 15 residues. V gave up 1 base and J gave up 1 base, with 10 bases separating them. The V gene's germline CDR1 is SGHTA and CDR2 FQGNSA. The CDR3 region has the DNA TGTGCCAGCAGCTTAGAATTTGGGCGGAACACTGAAGCTTTCTTT. Translating gives CASSLEFGRNTEAFF.

This chain connects TRBV5-1 to TRBJ2-3; D unresolved. The CDR3 contains 13 residues. V dropped 4 bases and J dropped 5 bases, with 11 bases sitting between them. Per germline, CDR1 SGHRS and CDR2 YFSETQ. This CDR3 is CASSPLLVDTQYF. Written as DNA, the CDR3 is TGCGCCAGCAGCCCGCTATTAGTAGATACGCAGTATTTT.

The chain uses TRBV19 and TRBJ1-4; weak D call: TRBD1 (6 bases). Trimming cost V 4 bases and J 7 bases, with 13 bases left between them. CDR1 and CDR2 (germline): LNHDA, SQIVND (reference sequence). CDR3 length equals 14 residues. Here the CDR3 DNA reads TGTGCCAGTAGTAGCACGGACAGCCGTGAAAAACTGTTTTTT. Translation: CASSSTDSREKLFF.

The rearrangement links TRBV2 to TRBJ1-3; 7 nucleotides line up with TRBD1. CDR1 is SNHLY and CDR2 is FYNNEI in the germline V gene. The V and J ends lost 6 bases and 0 bases, in that order; junction bases with no gene match: 11. The CDR3 consists of 17 residues. The CDR3 region is CASSPDRQLSSGNTIYF. CDR3 DNA sequence: TGTGCCAGCAGCCCGGACAGGCAATTATCCTCTGGAAACACCATATATTTT.

V is TRBV9 and J is TRBJ2-1, with no clear D. The germline V and J ends were trimmed by 2 bases and 10 bases, with 10 bases remaining between them. The CDR3 has 12 residues. CDR1 and CDR2 from the germline V gene are SGDLS and YYNGEE. The CDR3 sequence: CASSVGGSEQFF. The CDR3 region has the DNA TGTGCCAGCAGCGTCGGCGGAAGCGAGCAGTTCTTC.

The chain has TRBV2 and TRBJ1-2; D call uncertain. V gave up 2 bases and J gave up 4 bases, with 11 bases separating them. In germline, CDR1 is SNHLY, CDR2 FYNNEI. The CDR3 has 14 residues. CDR3 sequence (DNA): TGTGCCAGCAGTGAATGGAGCCGGGGCTATGGCTACACCTTC. This encodes CASSEWSRGYGYTF.

V gene TRBV4-2 combines with J gene TRBJ2-3; 11 bases fit TRBD2. The length of the CDR3 is 14 residues. Germline trimming cut 6 bases from V and 4 bases from J; bases unmatched to any gene: 3. The V gene's germline CDR1 is LGHNA and CDR2 YNFKEQ. Here the CDR3 reads CASSGTSGADTQYF. The CDR3 DNA reads as TGTGCCAGCAGTGGGACTAGCGGAGCAGATACGCAGTATTTT.

This clone was counted a single time. This chain uses TRBV7-2 with TRBJ1-3; 9 bases agree with TRBD1. Germline V CDR1 and CDR2: SGHTA, FQGNSA. The CDR3 contains 15 residues. The trim removed 5 bases at V and 2 bases at J, leaving 4 bases unmatched. The CDR3 nucleotides are TGTGCCAGCAGCCCGCGGACAGGGGCTGGAAACACCATATATTTT. This codes for CASSPRTGAGNTIYF.

This sequence joins TRBV6-4 and TRBJ2-5; TRBD2 aligns across 16 bases. Germline V gene data show CDR1 as MRHNA and CDR2 as SNTAGT. V was clipped by 8 bases and J by 2 bases; unmatched bases: 8. CDR3 length: 17 amino acids. The CDR3, as DNA: TGTGCCAGCTCCGGGACTAGCGGGGGGGGCAATCAAGAGACCCAGTACTTC. This gives the protein CASSGTSGGGNQETQYF.

The J gene is TRBJ1-1, the V gene TRBV28; 8 nucleotides match TRBD1. CDR1 MDHEN and CDR2 SYDVKM come from the germline V gene. The CDR3 consists of 13 residues. V trimming: 5 bases; J trimming: 5 bases; junction bases outside the gene matches: 4. This CDR3 is CASSRTGWTEAFF. In DNA, the CDR3 is TGTGCCAGCAGTCGGACAGGGTGGACTGAAGCTTTCTTT. Drawing the rest from reference TRBV28 and TRBJ1-1, the complete variable domain is DVKVTQSSRYLVKRTGEKVFLECVQDMDHENMFWYRQDPGLGLRLIYFSYDVKMKEKGDIPEGYSVSREKKERFSLILESASTNQTSMYLCASSRTGWTEAFFGQGTRLTVV.

V and J are TRBV5-6 and TRBJ2-7; D unclear. Per the germline V gene, CDR1 is SGHDT and CDR2 is YYEEEE. This CDR3 comprises 14 residues. The V gene lost 0 bases and the J gene lost 3 bases, with 10 bases spanning the gap. The DNA for the CDR3 is TGTGCCAGCAGCTTGGCAGGAACCCGCTACGAGCAGTACTTC. This sequence encodes CASSLAGTRYEQYF.

This clone is a singleton in its sample. The rearrangement links TRBV4-1 to TRBJ1-5; weak D call: TRBD1 (5 bases). Trimming took off 1 base at V and 1 base at J, with 11 bases between the two ends. CDR1 MGHRA and CDR2 YSYEKL come from the germline V gene. The CDR3 is 16 residues long. The CDR3 DNA reads TGCGCCAGCAGCCAAGGGGGGGAAGGGAGCAATCAGCCCCAGCATTTT. Its protein product is CASSQGGEGSNQPQHF.

The V call is TRBV4-3, the J call TRBJ2-3, with D perhaps TRBD1 (5 bases). Trimming shortened V by 0 bases and J by 6 bases, and 19 bases separated the two germline ends. Germline V gives CDR1 LGHNA, CDR2 YSLEER. CDR3 size: 17 residues. The CDR3 is CASSQEWGPPLGDTQYF. DNA for the CDR3: TGCGCCAGCAGCCAAGAATGGGGCCCCCCCCTTGGGGATACGCAGTATTTT.

The CDR3 loop is CASSQDPTRGEQYF. CDR3 coding DNA: TGTGCCAGCAGCCAAGATCCGACTAGGGGCGAGCAGTACTTC. The chain recombines TRBV3-1 (or the pseudogene TRBV3-2) with TRBJ2-7, with D maybe TRBD2 (6 bases). The V gene's germline CDR1 is LGHDT and CDR2 YNNKEL (reference sequence). The CDR3 length is 14 residues. The V and J ends lost 0 bases and 6 bases respectively, with 12 bases between them.

The chain joins TRBV3-1 (or the pseudogene TRBV3-2) to TRBJ2-2; TRBD1 agrees at 8 bases. The V gene's germline CDR1 is LGHDT and CDR2 YNNKEL (reference sequence). J was trimmed by 7 bases and V by 6 bases; bases with no gene match: 16. The CDR3 spans 17 residues. CDR3 in amino acids: CASRNGQGEMRGGELFF. CDR3 sequence (DNA): TGTGCCAGCAGAAATGGACAGGGCGAGATGCGGGGCGGGGAGCTGTTTTTT.